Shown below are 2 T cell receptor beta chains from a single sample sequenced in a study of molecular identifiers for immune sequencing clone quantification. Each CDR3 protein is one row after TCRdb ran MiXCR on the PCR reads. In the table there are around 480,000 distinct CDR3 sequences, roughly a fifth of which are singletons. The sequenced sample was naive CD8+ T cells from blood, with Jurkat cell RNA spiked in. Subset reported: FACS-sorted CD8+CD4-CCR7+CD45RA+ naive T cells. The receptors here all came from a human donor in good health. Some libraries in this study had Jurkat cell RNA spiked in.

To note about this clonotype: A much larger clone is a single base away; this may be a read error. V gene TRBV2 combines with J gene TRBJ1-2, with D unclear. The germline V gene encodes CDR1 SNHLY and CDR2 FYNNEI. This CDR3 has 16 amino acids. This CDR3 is CASREAEVRILYGYTF. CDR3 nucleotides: TGTGCCAGCAGAGAAGCGGAGGTACGGATTCTCTATGGCTACACCTTC.

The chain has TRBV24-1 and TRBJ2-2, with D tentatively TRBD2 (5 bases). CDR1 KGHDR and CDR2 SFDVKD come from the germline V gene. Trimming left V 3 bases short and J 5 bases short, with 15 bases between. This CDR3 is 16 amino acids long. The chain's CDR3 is CATSDLGNGKTGELFF. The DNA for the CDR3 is TGTGCCACCAGTGATCTCGGGAATGGTAAAACCGGGGAGCTGTTTTTT.